The 10 T cell receptor beta chains below come from one sample, sequenced in a study of tumor-infiltrating lymphocytes in primary liver carcinoma. TCR beta cDNA was prepared out of approximately 470 ng total RNA by means of a constant-region primer. Slightly modified ARM-PCR, run as three nested multiplex PCR rounds, produced the TCR beta libraries. TRBV1-TRBV30 forward primers and a C-beta reverse primer were used in the first two PCR rounds, which each ran for approximately 10 cycles. TCRdb re-called the multiplex PCR reads with MiXCR, one entry per CDR3 protein. The sample records about 22,000 distinct CDR3 sequences, approximately 80% being singletons. Between roughly 17 and 31 mg of unsorted bulk tissue served as the source from which RNA and DNA were co-extracted. Sequences were obtained from liver tumor tissue from sampling region 2. The subset was: tumor region T2, inferior pole. These receptors were taken from a woman aged 30 to 39 with primary liver carcinoma and hepatitis B virus infection.

A remark on this clonotype: This could be a read error, since a much larger clone is one nucleotide away. The chain combines TRBV2 with TRBJ2-1; possibly TRBD2 for D (5 bases). Germline lookup yields CDR1 SNHLY and CDR2 FYNNEI. V was shortened by 4 bases and J by 4 bases, with 8 bases between the two germline ends. The CDR3 sequence is 13 residues long. The CDR3 DNA sequence: TGTGCCAGCAGTGTACCGGGGTACAATGAGCAGTTCTTC. This codes for CASSVPGYNEQFF.

As to this clonotype: Mismatch with germline at one junction end may stem from a read error. J is TRBJ2-1 and V is TRBV29-1; D might be TRBD2 (5 bases). Germline values: CDR1 SQVTM, CDR2 ANQGSEA. The CDR3 is made up of 18 amino acids. The CDR3 DNA sequence: TGCAGCGTTGAAGGGGAACAACTAGTGTCCCTCTCCTGGGGTGAGCAGTTTTTC. Its translation: CSVEGEQLVSLSWGEQFF.

Comment on this clonotype: The conserved phenylalanine or tryptophan normally closing the CDR3 is absent here, so this likely arose from a read error. The V and J genes are TRBV29-1 and TRBJ2-7, with a weak D call TRBD1 (7 bases). Trimming shortened V by 6 bases and J by 5 bases, and 14 bases separated the two germline ends. Per germline, CDR1 SQVTM and CDR2 ANQGSEA. The CDR3 spans 12 residues. DNA of the CDR3: TGCAGCGTCCGAGGGGGCGGGGACGAGCAGTACATT. This codes for CSVRGGGDEQYI.

This clonotype appeared a single time. The conserved closing phenylalanine or tryptophan is absent in this CDR3, likely reflecting a read error. No DNA is shown, since the ends of the CDR3 on it are uncertain; the CDR3 is the one TCRdb lists. This chain connects TRBV12-3 or TRBV12-4 to TRBJ2-2; no check of the table's D call, TRBD1, against the DNA was made. Inclusive of both ends, the CDR3 amounts to 15 amino acids. This chain's CDR3 is CASRGWDRNTGELFL.

The chain joins TRBV12-3 or TRBV12-4 to TRBJ2-1; D might be TRBD2 (6 bases). V lost 6 bases to trimming and J lost 9 bases, with 21 bases between them. The CDR3 contains 15 residues. The CDR3 loop reads CASSLSGTVRLEQFF. CDR3 DNA sequence: TGTGCCAGCAGCCTGTCCGGGACTGTCAGACTTGAGCAGTTCTTC.

In the case of this clonotype: A junction boundary mismatches the germline segment, possibly from a read error. The CDR3 loop reads CAGSNPAASGSRTGTQYF. In DNA form, the CDR3 reads TGTGCCGGCAGTAATCCGGCGGCTAGCGGGAGTCGGACAGGTACGCAGTATTTT. The genes are TRBV5-4 and TRBJ2-3, with 10 bases fitting TRBD2. This CDR3 comprises 18 residues. CDR1 and CDR2 from the germline V gene are SGHNT and YYREEE (reference sequence).

Worth noting for this clonotype: This is likely a read error, given that the CDR3 carries no conserved phenylalanine or tryptophan at its end. The chain employs TRBV28 and TRBJ2-1, with D maybe TRBD2 (5 bases). The CDR3 spans 16 residues. Per the germline V gene, CDR1 is MDHEN and CDR2 is SYDVKM. CDR3 in DNA: TGTGCCAACAGTTTAAATTCGGGAATTGACCCCACTGGGCAGTTCGTC. Translated, it gives CANSLNSGIDPTGQFV.

V and J are TRBV7-9 and TRBJ2-2; D might be TRBD1 or TRBD2, each matching 5 bases. The germline CDR1 and CDR2 sequences are SEHNR and FQNEAQ (reference sequence). This CDR3 is built from 14 residues. Here the CDR3 reads CVKTRGANTGELFF. The DNA of the CDR3 is TGTGTCAAAACAAGGGGAGCGAACACCGGGGAGCTGTTTTTT.

Comment on this clonotype: One end of the junction fails to match germline, which may point to a read error. The V gene is TRBV11-2, the J gene TRBJ2-3; 7 bases map to TRBD2. The germline V gene has CDR1 SGHAT and CDR2 FQNNGV. CDR3 size: 15 residues. The CDR3 reads CDSSSGSGRADTQYF. In nucleotides, the CDR3 is TGTGACAGCAGCTCAGGAAGTGGGAGGGCTGATACGCAGTATTTT.

CDR3 residues: CASSSGRGRTMSFYRQYF. CDR3 coding DNA: TGTGCCAGCAGCTCGGGTCGCGGTCGTACTATGAGCTTCTACAGGCAGTACTTC. The rearrangement links TRBV7-8 to TRBJ2-7; D is undetermined. Trimming removed 4 bases at V and 9 bases at J, with 31 bases between. The CDR3 has 18 amino acids. Germline lookup yields CDR1 SGHVS and CDR2 FQNEAQ.